This passage covers 23 T cell receptor beta chains from one sample sequenced in a study of cytomegalovirus exposure and HLA in healthy donors. PCR employed 60 Vbeta and 13 Jbeta primers. TCRdb keeps only in-frame clones here, not all; method: immunoSEQ multiplex PCR. This repertoire comprises 75,000 to 95,000 clones; its ten largest clones make up 1.5%. Sequenced: PBMCs. Source of these receptors: a woman aged 55-69 years in good health and CMV-seronegative.

The rearrangement joins TRBV28 to TRBJ2-7; the D gene is possibly TRBD2 (5 bases). Germline lookup yields CDR1 MDHEN and CDR2 SYDVKM. There are 16 residues in the CDR3. Deletions cut 3 bases from V and 3 bases from J, with 18 bases between. CDR3 bases: TGTGCCAGCAGTTTCCGGGGAAGAGGCGAGGACTACGAGCAGTACTTC. Translation: CASSFRGRGEDYEQYF. Variable domain in full (rest from reference TRBV28 and TRBJ2-7): DVKVTQSSRYLVKRTGEKVFLECVQDMDHENMFWYRQDPGLGLRLIYFSYDVKMKEKGDIPEGYSVSREKKERFSLILESASTNQTSMYLCASSFRGRGEDYEQYFGPGTRLTVT.

The chain joins TRBV5-1 to TRBJ2-5; D is uncertain. The tail of the sequence fits TRBJ2-7 better, so the J call may be wrong. CDR3 size: 15 residues. The germline V gene has CDR1 SGHRS and CDR2 YFSETQ. The DNA of the CDR3 is TGCGCCAGCAGCTTCGAGAGTCCCTCGTCCTACGAGCAGTACTTC. Translated: CASSFESPSSYEQYF.

V and J are TRBV15 and TRBJ1-4; perhaps TRBD1 as D (6 bases). CDR1 LNHNV and CDR2 YYDKDF come from the germline V gene (reference sequence). The CDR3 is 14 residues long. The ends were cut back, 5 bases at V and 4 bases at J, with 11 bases in the middle. This CDR3 is CATSVRQVNEKLFF. The CDR3 DNA follows: TGTGCCACCAGCGTAAGACAGGTTAATGAAAAACTGTTTTTT. The whole variable domain, remainder taken from reference TRBV15 and TRBJ1-4, is DAMVIQNPRYQVTQFGKPVTLSCSQTLNHNVMYWYQQKSSQAPKLLFHYYDKDFNNEADTPDNFQSRRPNTSFCFLDIRSPGLGDTAMYLCATSVRQVNEKLFFGSGTQLSVL.

The gene calls are TRBV6-1 and TRBJ1-1; TRBD1 might be the D (5 bases). The CDR3 is made up of 14 amino acids. V lost 5 bases, J lost 2 bases, and 12 bases lay in between. Germline-derived CDR1 and CDR2 are MNHNS and SASEGT. CDR3: CASSYRDRNTEAFF. CDR3 in DNA: TGTGCCAGCAGTTATCGAGACAGAAACACTGAAGCTTTCTTT.

The CDR3 loop reads CASSPGLRYEQYF. CDR3 bases: TGTGCCAGCTCTCCGGGACTACGATACGAGCAGTACTTC. The J gene is TRBJ2-7, the V gene TRBV18, with TRBD2 matching over 7 bases. V lost 6 bases and J lost 4; bases outside the gene matches: 6. This CDR3 has 13 residues. Germline V gene sequence: CDR1 KGHSH, CDR2 LQKENI.

The gene calls are TRBV27 and TRBJ1-2; 8 nucleotides match TRBD1. Unmatched junction bases numbered 4, after V lost 9 bases and J lost 4 bases. Germline V CDR1 and CDR2: MNHEY, SMNVEV (reference sequence). This CDR3 has 12 amino acids. The CDR3 loop reads CASGQGGYGYTF. CDR3 bases: TGTGCCAGTGGACAGGGCGGCTATGGCTACACCTTC.

This chain connects TRBV7-3 to TRBJ2-1; D perhaps matches TRBD1 (5 bases). This CDR3 spans 17 amino acids. The germline gives CDR1 SGHTA, CDR2 FQGTGA. V dropped 0 bases and J dropped 1 base, with 13 bases sitting between them. This CDR3 is CASSLTEVRASYNEQFF. CDR3 coding DNA: TGTGCCAGCAGCTTAACTGAGGTCAGGGCATCCTACAATGAGCAGTTCTTC.

J is TRBJ2-5 and V is TRBV25-1, with a tentative D call TRBD2 (6 bases). The J call is uncertain, as TRBJ2-7 better fits the DNA end. CDR3 length equals 15 residues. Germline CDR1 and CDR2: MGHDK and SYGVNS. Written as DNA, the CDR3 is TGTGCCAGCAGTGCTAGCAACTTGAGGAGGGACGAGCAGTACTTC. This codes for CASSASNLRRDEQYF.

This CDR3 reads CASSSTGKETQYF. The DNA of the CDR3 is TGTGCCAGCAGTTCGACAGGGAAAGAGACCCAGTACTTC. This chain joins TRBV28 and TRBJ2-5; 7 nucleotides match TRBD1. V shed 4 bases, J shed 3 bases, and the junction held 2 bases outside the gene matches. This CDR3 contains 13 residues. Germline loops: CDR1 MDHEN, CDR2 SYDVKM.

The chain recombines TRBV12-5 with TRBJ1-1; D is uncertain. V was cut by 2 bases and J by 3 bases, with 7 bases left in between. The CDR3 is made up of 13 amino acids. Per germline, CDR1 LGHNT and CDR2 FRNRAP. The CDR3, as DNA: TGTGCTAGTGGTTTGAGCGGTTACACTGAAGCTTTCTTT. It is translated as CASGLSGYTEAFF.

The chain links TRBV11-2 to TRBJ2-7; D call uncertain. The germline V gene encodes CDR1 SGHAT and CDR2 FQNNGV. The CDR3 runs 13 residues. V lost 8 bases to trimming and J lost 0 bases, with 11 bases between them. CDR3 DNA: TGTGCCAGCGAGAACACTAACTCCTACGAGCAGTACTTC. Its protein product is CASENTNSYEQYF. The entire variable domain, with the rest obtained from reference TRBV11-2 and TRBJ2-7, is as follows: EAGVAQSPRYKIIEKRQSVAFWCNPISGHATLYWYQQILGQGPKLLIQFQNNGVVDDSQLPKDRFSAERLKGVDSTLKIQPAKLEDSAVYLCASENTNSYEQYFGPGTRLTVT.

The rearrangement links TRBV7-3 to TRBJ2-7, with D perhaps matching TRBD2 (6 bases). The germline V gene encodes CDR1 SGHTA and CDR2 FQGTGA. The CDR3 contains 15 residues. The V and J ends lost 5 bases and 2 bases respectively, with 16 bases between them. The CDR3 region has the DNA TGTGCCAGCAGCGAAAAGGTGGCTAGCGCCTACGAGCAGTACTTC. Its translation is CASSEKVASAYEQYF. The complete variable domain, with remaining parts taken from reference TRBV7-3 and TRBJ2-7, reads GAGVSQTPSNKVTEKGKYVELRCDPISGHTALYWYRQSLGQGPEFLIYFQGTGAADDSGLPNDRFFAVRPEGSVSTLKIQRTERGDSAVYLCASSEKVASAYEQYFGPGTRLTVT.

The rearrangement joins TRBV15 to TRBJ1-2; tentative D call: TRBD1 (5 bases). V lost 1 base, J lost 2 bases, and 8 bases lay in between. CDR1 is LNHNV and CDR2 is YYDKDF in the germline V gene (reference sequence). The CDR3 sequence is 14 residues long. The CDR3 DNA sequence: TGTGCCACCAGCAGAGGTACAGGAAACTATGGCTACACCTTC. Its translation is CATSRGTGNYGYTF. Filled out from reference TRBV15 and TRBJ1-2, the complete variable domain reads DAMVIQNPRYQVTQFGKPVTLSCSQTLNHNVMYWYQQKSSQAPKLLFHYYDKDFNNEADTPDNFQSRRPNTSFCFLDIRSPGLGDTAMYLCATSRGTGNYGYTFGSGTRLTVV.

The chain employs TRBV27 and TRBJ1-1; D is uncertain. From germline, CDR1 is MNHEY and CDR2 SMNVEV (reference sequence). There are 15 residues in the CDR3. V was pared by 0 bases and J by 0 bases, with 8 bases between. The CDR3 DNA follows: TGTGCCAGCAGTTTATCGACATCGATGAACACTGAAGCTTTCTTT. It translates to CASSLSTSMNTEAFF.

V and J are TRBV5-5 and TRBJ1-1; no clear D gene. The CDR3 length is 13 residues. Looked up from germline, CDR1 is SGHKS and CDR2 is YYEKEE (reference sequence). V dropped 2 bases and J dropped 2 bases, with 7 bases sitting between them. CDR3 DNA: TGTGCCAGCAGCTTCCGGGATAACACTGAAGCTTTCTTT. It translates to CASSFRDNTEAFF. The full variable domain, with the rest looked up from reference TRBV5-5 and TRBJ1-1, is DAGVTQSPTHLIKTRGQQVTLRCSPISGHKSVSWYQQVLGQGPQFIFQYYEKEERGRGNFPDRFSARQFPNYSSELNVNALLLGDSALYLCASSFRDNTEAFFGQGTRLTVV.

A note on this clone: The junction departs from germline at one end; a sequencing error may be responsible. V gene TRBV27 combines with J gene TRBJ2-3, with D perhaps matching TRBD2 (5 bases). CDR3 length: 13 residues. CDR1 and CDR2 (germline): MNHEY, SMNVEV (reference sequence). In nucleotides, the CDR3 is TGTGCCAGCAGTCGGATTAGCGCAGATTCGCAGTATTTT. It yields the protein CASSRISADSQYF.

This chain uses TRBV12-1 with TRBJ1-5; TRBD1 is the table's D call, not checked against the DNA. TRBV12-1 is given as a pseudogene. The CDR3 spans 15 residues. CDR3 nucleotide sequence: TGTGCCAGCAGTTGCCCAGGGGGCAGAAATCGGCCCCAGCATTTT. Translated: CASSCPGGRNRPQHF.

The chain links TRBV18 to TRBJ2-5, with 9 bases matching TRBD1. The CDR3 contains 16 residues. CDR1 and CDR2 (germline): KGHSH, LQKENI. Germline trimming cut 3 bases from V and 1 base from J; bases unmatched to any gene: 6. This CDR3 is CASSPQTGGSQETQYF. The CDR3 DNA is TGTGCCAGCTCACCCCAGACAGGGGGTAGCCAAGAGACCCAGTACTTC.

The chain combines TRBV30 with TRBJ2-5, with D unresolved. Germline assignment: CDR1 GTSNPN and CDR2 SVGIG (reference sequence). The CDR3 runs 13 residues. V lost 0 bases to trimming and J lost 3 bases, with 8 bases between them. CDR3 sequence (DNA): TGTGCCTGGAGTGTCCTCCGAGAAGAGACCCAGTACTTC. Residues: CAWSVLREETQYF.

The V call is TRBV7-9, the J call TRBJ1-1; a weak D match, TRBD1 (6 bases). Trimming removed 4 bases from V and 10 bases from J, with 13 bases in between. The CDR3 is 12 residues long. Germline values: CDR1 SEHNR, CDR2 FQNEAQ (reference sequence). CDR3 protein: CASSYYRAGAFF. Here the CDR3 DNA reads TGTGCCAGCAGCTATTACAGGGCTGGAGCTTTCTTT.

The rearrangement joins TRBV5-1 to TRBJ1-5; a possible D gene is TRBD1 (5 bases). CDR1 is SGHRS, CDR2 YFSETQ, per germline. The CDR3 spans 15 residues. Trimming removed 0 bases at V and 3 bases at J, with 10 bases between. The CDR3 spells CASSLALGDNQPQHF. In nucleotides, the CDR3 is TGCGCCAGCAGCTTGGCCCTAGGGGACAATCAGCCCCAGCATTTT.

The chain employs TRBV7-2 and TRBJ2-7, with D possibly being TRBD2 (6 bases). Trimming removed 2 bases at V and 3 bases at J, with 17 bases between. Germline values: CDR1 SGHTA, CDR2 FQGNSA. CDR3 length equals 16 residues. In DNA form, the CDR3 reads TGTGCCAGCAGCTTAAGTGGTGGGAGGATACTCTACGAGCAGTACTTC. This sequence encodes CASSLSGGRILYEQYF.

For the CDR3, the DNA is TGTGCTAGTGCCTCCGGGACTAGCGTCTACAATGAGCAGTTCTTC. Its translation: CASASGTSVYNEQFF. V and J are TRBV12-5 and TRBJ2-1; 10 bases fit TRBD2. Germline CDR1 is LGHNT and CDR2 is FRNRAP. V dropped 7 bases and J dropped 3; count of bases not matched to a gene: 6. The CDR3 totals 15 residues. Using reference TRBV12-5 and TRBJ2-1 for the parts outside the CDR3, the full variable domain is DARVTQTPRHKVTEMGQEVTMRCQPILGHNTVFWYRQTMMQGLELLAYFRNRAPLDDSGMPKDRFSAEMPDATLATLKIQPSEPRDSAVYFCASASGTSVYNEQFFGPGTRLTVL.